The next 16 T cell receptor beta chains were all read from a single sample in a study of T cell responses to AZD1222 COVID-19 vaccine. Only in-frame clones appear in the TCRdb table, and some are missing; sequencing was by immunoSEQ multiplex PCR. The sample lists about 100,000 clones, 86% occurring once. The input for sequencing was peripheral blood, taken on day 0 of AZD1222 vaccination. The receptors here all came from an adult in good health.

The chain uses TRBV7-9 and TRBJ2-5; the match to TRBD2 covers 12 bases. This CDR3 comprises 17 residues. J was trimmed by 0 bases and V by 4 bases; bases with no gene match: 6. CDR1 and CDR2 (germline): SEHNR, FQNEAQ (reference sequence). The CDR3 nucleotides are TGTGCCAGCAGCTACCCCTGGACTAGCGGGAACCAAGAGACCCAGTACTTC. Amino acid sequence: CASSYPWTSGNQETQYF.

The chain recombines TRBV7-9 with TRBJ1-1, with D perhaps matching TRBD1 (5 bases). V was shortened by 3 bases and J by 6 bases, with 17 bases between the two germline ends. CDR3 length: 15 amino acids. Germline CDR1 and CDR2: SEHNR and FQNEAQ (reference sequence). Here the CDR3 DNA reads TGTGCCAGCAGCTTTCCCGCCAACCTGGGGGCTGAAGCTTTCTTT. Translated: CASSFPANLGAEAFF.

This chain joins TRBV6-1 and TRBJ1-1; no clear D gene. The length of the CDR3 is 14 residues. With 0 bases removed from V and 3 bases from J, the gap between germline ends came to 8 bases. CDR1 MNHNS and CDR2 SASEGT come from the germline V gene. The CDR3, as DNA: TGTGCCAGCAGTGAAGCATCCGGTTACACTGAAGCTTTCTTT. Translating gives CASSEASGYTEAFF.

DNA of the CDR3: TGTGCCAGCAGCAACCGACAGAGGTCCAAGACAGATACGCAGTATTTT. Protein: CASSNRQRSKTDTQYF. The chain joins TRBV11-2 to TRBJ2-3; D is perhaps TRBD1 (5 bases). V lost 5 bases and J 3 bases, leaving 18 bases between the germline ends. The CDR3 extends over 16 amino acids. Germline values: CDR1 SGHAT, CDR2 FQNNGV.

V gene TRBV20-1 combines with J gene TRBJ1-2, with D unclear. V was cut by 1 base and J by 7 bases, with 7 bases left in between. The CDR3 contains 11 residues. Germline V gene data show CDR1 as DFQATT and CDR2 as SNEGSKA (reference sequence). The CDR3: CSARALLGYTF. The DNA for the CDR3 is TGCAGTGCTAGAGCCCTCCTTGGCTACACCTTC.

For the CDR3, the DNA is TGTGCCAGCAGCTTACTAGTACAGGGGCCCTACAATGAGCAGTTCTTC. This sequence encodes CASSLLVQGPYNEQFF. The rearrangement links TRBV5-5 to TRBJ2-1; TRBD1 agrees at 7 bases. The V and J ends lost 2 bases and 2 bases, in that order; junction bases with no gene match: 7. CDR3 length: 16 residues. The germline V gene encodes CDR1 SGHKS and CDR2 YYEKEE (reference sequence). Combining the CDR3 with reference TRBV5-5 and TRBJ2-1 gives the whole variable domain DAGVTQSPTHLIKTRGQQVTLRCSPISGHKSVSWYQQVLGQGPQFIFQYYEKEERGRGNFPDRFSARQFPNYSSELNVNALLLGDSALYLCASSLLVQGPYNEQFFGPGTRLTVL.

This chain links TRBV19 with TRBJ2-5, with a tentative D call TRBD2 (6 bases). V gave up 0 bases and J gave up 5 bases, with 13 bases separating them. Germline V CDR1 and CDR2: LNHDA, SQIVND (reference sequence). The CDR3 sequence is 15 residues long. In DNA, the CDR3 is TGTGCCAGTAGTATAGAACGGGGGAGCGGTGAGACCCAGTACTTC. Protein: CASSIERGSGETQYF.

This clone was counted only a few times. The sample carries other DNA sequences with the same CDR3. The rearrangement joins TRBV5-6 to TRBJ1-6, with a possible D match to TRBD1 (6 bases). The germline CDR1 and CDR2 sequences are SGHDT and YYEEEE. The CDR3 has 15 residues. V gave up 2 bases and J gave up 2 bases, with 8 bases separating them. The CDR3 DNA sequence: TGTGCCAGCAGCTTTACAGGGACCTATAATTCACCCCTCCACTTT. It encodes CASSFTGTYNSPLHF.

V and J are TRBV30 and TRBJ1-4; D is unresolved. Looked up from germline, CDR1 is GTSNPN and CDR2 is SVGIG (reference sequence). This CDR3 spans 14 amino acids. Deletions cut 0 bases from V and 7 bases from J, with 12 bases between. In DNA form, the CDR3 reads TGTGCCTGGAGTGTACATGTCCGGGGTGAAAAACTGTTTTTT. The encoded protein is CAWSVHVRGEKLFF.

This sequence joins TRBV7-9 and TRBJ2-1; 7 bases are shared with TRBD2. Germline V gene data show CDR1 as SEHNR and CDR2 as FQNEAQ (reference sequence). V trimming: 8 bases; J trimming: 8 bases; junction bases outside the gene matches: 6. This CDR3 has 12 residues. The chain's CDR3 is CASGRAADEQFF. CDR3 nucleotide sequence: TGTGCCAGCGGGAGGGCCGCCGATGAGCAGTTCTTC.

The V gene is TRBV5-1, the J gene TRBJ2-2; 8 bases line up with TRBD1. In germline, CDR1 is SGHRS, CDR2 YFSETQ. Unmatched junction bases numbered 6, after V lost 7 bases and J lost 1 base. CDR3 length equals 15 residues. The CDR3 protein is CASVTGTGNTGELFF. For the CDR3, the DNA is TGCGCCAGCGTGACCGGGACAGGGAACACCGGGGAGCTGTTTTTT.

This clone was seen a handful of times. The chain joins TRBV19 to TRBJ1-5; D may be TRBD1 (5 bases). The V end was cut by 3 bases, the J end by 5 bases, with 14 bases between. The CDR3 spans 15 residues. Germline CDR1 is LNHDA and CDR2 is SQIVND (reference sequence). DNA for the CDR3: TGTGCCAGTAGTATTGGAAAGAGGGGAGATCAGCCCCAGCATTTT. Its protein is CASSIGKRGDQPQHF.

This chain joins TRBV7-9 and TRBJ1-6, with TRBD1 matching over 7 bases. This CDR3 comprises 16 residues. Germline assignment: CDR1 SEHNR and CDR2 FQNEAQ (reference sequence). Germline trimming cut 3 bases from V and 6 bases from J; bases unmatched to any gene: 8. The CDR3 sequence is CASSFGQVAFNSPLHF. CDR3 DNA: TGTGCCAGCAGCTTCGGACAGGTGGCATTTAATTCACCCCTCCACTTT.

The rearrangement joins TRBV2 to TRBJ2-5, with unresolved D. The CDR3 is made up of 11 amino acids. Germline CDR1 is SNHLY and CDR2 is FYNNEI. V lost 6 bases to trimming and J lost 7 bases, with 9 bases between them. The CDR3 is CASREKGTQYF. CDR3 coding DNA: TGTGCCAGCAGGGAGAAAGGGACCCAGTACTTC.

The sample holds a few counts of this clone. The V and J genes are TRBV16 and TRBJ1-1; 9 bases match TRBD1. V shed 0 bases and J 2 bases; nucleotides not matched to a gene: 1. CDR1 KGHSY and CDR2 FQNENV come from the germline V gene. This CDR3 comprises 15 residues. The CDR3 loop is CASSQSGQGNTEAFF. CDR3 in DNA: TGTGCCAGCAGCCAATCGGGACAGGGAAACACTGAAGCTTTCTTT.

The chain links TRBV6-5 to TRBJ2-5, with D perhaps TRBD1 (6 bases). CDR3 size: 14 residues. With 7 bases removed from V and 5 bases from J, the gap between germline ends came to 17 bases. CDR1 is MNHEY, CDR2 SVGAGI, per germline. CDR3 nucleotide sequence: TGTGCCAGCAAACAGGGATCACTGGTGGAGACCCAGTACTTC. Translated, it gives CASKQGSLVETQYF.